These 18 T cell receptor beta chains were all obtained from the same sample, sequenced in a study of identical twins (TCRdb year 2016). Receptor libraries were prepared by 5' RACE. These reads were obtained on an Illumina HiSeq 2000. TCRdb took the public reads, trimmed them with fastp at Q25, ran MiXCR for clone calling and kept in-frame beta chains. Here each entry gathers all rows of one CDR3 protein and keeps the most common genes and DNA. This sample has about 530,000 distinct CDR3 sequences in its table, and approximately 16% of those were observed once. Together, the top ten hold roughly 0.44% of the sample. This same sample was also part of a study on yellow fever vaccine responses in identical twins.

The sample comprised CD4+ T cells sorted from blood. Receptors originate from a woman in her late teens or twenties in good health.

The chain links TRBV5-1 to TRBJ1-6, with TRBD1 as a possible D gene (6 bases). Trimming left V 4 bases short and J 8 bases short, with 16 bases between. Germline V gene lookup returns CDR1 SGHRS and CDR2 YFSETQ. This CDR3 contains 15 residues. The CDR3 bases are TGCGCCAGCAGCCGGGAGGGGGAAGGGGATTCACCCCTCCACTTT. Its translation: CASSREGEGDSPLHF.

This clonotype was observed at least ten times. The chain recombines TRBV28 with TRBJ1-4; D unresolved. The V end lost 3 bases, the J end lost 3 bases, and 14 bases lay between the germline ends. CDR1 MDHEN and CDR2 SYDVKM come from the germline V gene. There are 16 residues in the CDR3. The CDR3 coding sequence is TGTGCCAGCAGTTTTTTGGACCCGCCGGCTAATGAAAAACTGTTTTTT. Translated, it gives CASSFLDPPANEKLFF.

This clonotype has more than one count but fewer than ten. The chain is built from TRBV20-1 and TRBJ1-2, with a tentative D call TRBD1 (6 bases). The CDR3 is made up of 12 amino acids. Trimming took off 1 base at V and 8 bases at J, with 11 bases between the two ends. The germline gives CDR1 DFQATT, CDR2 SNEGSKA (reference sequence). The CDR3 bases are TGCAGTGCTAGAGTCGGGGGGCTGGGCTACACCTTC. As protein: CSARVGGLGYTF.

The V and J genes are TRBV2 and TRBJ2-7; 10 nucleotides match TRBD2. CDR3 length equals 13 residues. Germline V gene sequence: CDR1 SNHLY, CDR2 FYNNEI. V shed 9 bases, J shed 3 bases, and the junction held 5 bases outside the gene matches. The CDR3 loop is CASRAGGLYEQYF. DNA of the CDR3: TGTGCCAGTCGAGCGGGAGGGCTCTACGAGCAGTACTTC.

This chain connects TRBV11-2 to TRBJ2-6; tentatively, D is TRBD2 (5 bases). Germline V gene data show CDR1 as SGHAT and CDR2 as FQNNGV. The CDR3 is 17 amino acids. The V end was cut by 0 bases, the J end by 0 bases, with 9 bases between. The CDR3 loop is CASSLESRGSGANVLTF. The DNA for the CDR3 is TGTGCCAGCAGCTTAGAATCACGGGGCTCTGGGGCCAACGTCCTGACTTTC.

The genes are TRBV3-1 and TRBJ2-3; 7 positions agree with TRBD2. CDR1 and CDR2 (germline): LGHDT, YNNKEL (reference sequence). J gave up 3 bases and V 1 base, and 7 bases lay outside the gene matches. The CDR3 is 16 amino acids. The CDR3 is CASSQGASRGTDTQYF. CDR3 in DNA: TGTGCCAGCAGCCAAGGGGCTTCGCGGGGGACAGATACGCAGTATTTT.

The chain links TRBV12-3 or TRBV12-4 to TRBJ2-1, with 7 nucleotides matching TRBD2. The CDR3 is made up of 11 amino acids. The V and J ends lost 3 bases and 14 bases, in that order; junction bases with no gene match: 4. CDR3 in amino acids: CASSFGGKEFF. CDR3 sequence (DNA): TGTGCCAGCAGTTTCGGGGGGAAAGAGTTCTTC.

The chain carries TRBV20-1 and TRBJ2-2; the match to TRBD2 covers 12 bases. Germline V gene lookup returns CDR1 DFQATT and CDR2 SNEGSKA (reference sequence). Trimming removed 6 bases from V and 4 bases from J; junction bases left unmatched: 15. The CDR3 is made up of 18 amino acids. This CDR3 is CSARRSSSGGASTGELFF. As DNA, the CDR3 is TGCAGTGCCCGGCGCTCCTCTAGCGGGGGGGCAAGCACCGGGGAGCTGTTTTTT.

This clonotype appeared a few times. This sequence joins TRBV7-2 and TRBJ2-7; 10 nucleotides agree with TRBD2. J lost 3 bases, V lost 7 bases, and 9 bases had no gene match. There are 15 residues in the CDR3. Germline V gene lookup returns CDR1 SGHTA and CDR2 FQGNSA. The DNA for the CDR3 is TGTGCCAGCACCAGAAGAAGCGGGAGGGGCTACGAGCAGTACTTC. It specifies CASTRRSGRGYEQYF.

This sequence joins TRBV13 and TRBJ2-7; 11 bases agree with TRBD2. This CDR3 has 17 residues. V gave up 5 bases and J gave up 1 base; unmatched junction bases: 10. CDR1 and CDR2 (germline): PRHDT, FYEKMQ (reference sequence). The CDR3 spells CASSASLRLAGSYEQYF. CDR3 bases: TGTGCCAGCAGCGCATCGTTGAGACTAGCGGGATCCTACGAGCAGTACTTC.

This clonotype has more than one count but fewer than ten. The V and J genes are TRBV6-1 and TRBJ2-2; a weak D match, TRBD1 (6 bases). The CDR3 extends over 13 amino acids. CDR1 MNHNS and CDR2 SASEGT come from the germline V gene. Trimming stripped 6 bases from V and 4 bases from J, with 9 bases between. CDR3 sequence: CASRTGPTGELFF. The CDR3 DNA is TGTGCCAGCAGGACAGGCCCCACCGGGGAGCTGTTTTTT.

This clonotype was counted only a few times. V gene TRBV5-1 combines with J gene TRBJ2-1; D is ambiguous. The ends were cut back, 4 bases at V and 3 bases at J, with 17 bases in the middle. Germline-derived CDR1 and CDR2 are SGHRS and YFSETQ. This CDR3 spans 16 amino acids. CDR3 bases: TGCGCCAGCAGCCCCCCGACTTCTATGGACTACAATGAGCAGTTCTTC. Its protein product is CASSPPTSMDYNEQFF.

This clonotype was detected only a few times. J is TRBJ1-1 and V is TRBV11-2, with 7 bases fitting TRBD1. This CDR3 spans 15 amino acids. With 4 bases clipped from V and 0 bases from J, the junction kept 5 bases outside the gene matches. In germline, CDR1 is SGHAT, CDR2 FQNNGV. The CDR3 loop is CASSSDRVLNTEAFF. The DNA for the CDR3 is TGTGCCAGCAGCTCCGACAGGGTCCTGAACACTGAAGCTTTCTTT.

Many counts were recorded for this clonotype. The chain couples TRBV12-3 or TRBV12-4 to TRBJ1-1; D is perhaps TRBD1 (6 bases). Trimming left V 5 bases short and J 6 bases short, with 13 bases between. The CDR3 has 13 amino acids. The CDR3 region is CASSRAGQPEAFF. In DNA form, the CDR3 reads TGTGCCAGCAGTCGAGCGGGACAACCTGAAGCTTTCTTT.

The sample holds a few counts of this clonotype. The chain couples TRBV20-1 to TRBJ2-7; 7 bases line up with TRBD1. This CDR3 is built from 14 residues. J lost 0 bases, V lost 3 bases, and 5 bases had no gene match. CDR1 is DFQATT, CDR2 SNEGSKA, per germline (reference sequence). CDR3 nucleotides: TGCAGTGCTAGGAGGCAGGGGGTCTCCTACGAGCAGTACGTC. Protein: CSARRQGVSYEQYV.

This clonotype was seen a handful of times. The rearrangement joins TRBV7-3 to TRBJ2-2, with TRBD2 matching over 13 bases. CDR1 SGHTA and CDR2 FQGTGA come from the germline V gene. Trimming took 4 bases from V and 6 from J; bases not matched to a gene: 8. The CDR3 sequence is 17 residues long. CDR3 nucleotides: TGTGCCAGCAGCTCGACCGGGACTAGCGGGACTGCCGGGGAGCTGTTTTTT. Translated, it gives CASSSTGTSGTAGELFF.

This clonotype was counted between two and nine times. J is TRBJ1-1 and V is TRBV6-1, with D possibly being TRBD1 (5 bases). Germline CDR1 and CDR2: MNHNS and SASEGT. There are 15 residues in the CDR3. The V end was cut by 8 bases, the J end by 1 base, with 17 bases between. This chain's CDR3 is CASLRPGLGNTEAFF. CDR3 bases: TGTGCCAGCCTTAGACCAGGGCTCGGGAACACTGAAGCTTTCTTT.

This chain connects TRBV7-9 to TRBJ1-2, with a weak D call TRBD1 (5 bases). The germline V gene encodes CDR1 SEHNR and CDR2 FQNEAQ (reference sequence). Trimming pared 5 bases from V and 4 bases from J, leaving 11 bases between. The CDR3 has 13 residues. CDR3: CASSRGGFYGYTF. The DNA of the CDR3 is TGTGCCAGCAGCCGGGGGGGTTTCTATGGCTACACCTTC. Drawing the rest from reference TRBV7-9 and TRBJ1-2, the complete variable domain is DTGVSQNPRHKITKRGQNVTFRCDPISEHNRLYWYRQTLGQGPEFLTYFQNEAQLEKSRLLSDRFSAERPKGSFSTLEIQRTEQGDSAMYLCASSRGGFYGYTFGSGTRLTVV.